These 15 T cell receptor beta chains came from one sample sequenced in a study of control samples from healthy donors and cancer patients. This table comes from immunoSEQ multiplex PCR, and its TCRdb copy is limited to in-frame clones, with some not included. The repertoire holds 80,000 to 100,000 clones, with 70% to 80% as singletons. Sequenced: blood. Every receptor here comes from a woman in her twenties or thirties in good health.

J is TRBJ1-3 and V is TRBV30, with unresolved D. The CDR3 has 12 residues. V lost 2 bases, J lost 3 bases, and 5 bases lay in between. CDR1 and CDR2 from the germline V gene are GTSNPN and SVGIG (reference sequence). In DNA form, the CDR3 reads TGTGCCTGGAGTCCCCGTGGAAACACCATATATTTT. Its translation: CAWSPRGNTIYF.

V is TRBV5-1 and J is TRBJ2-7; D possibly corresponds to TRBD2 (5 bases). V shed 4 bases and J shed 3 bases, with 14 bases lying between them. The CDR3 extends over 14 amino acids. The germline gives CDR1 SGHRS, CDR2 YFSETQ. CDR3 loop: CASSTGGQYYEQYF. CDR3 DNA sequence: TGCGCCAGCAGCACCGGCGGGCAGTACTACGAGCAGTACTTC. The complete variable domain, with remaining parts taken from reference TRBV5-1 and TRBJ2-7, reads KAGVTQTPRYLIKTRGQQVTLSCSPISGHRSVSWYQQTPGQGLQFLFEYFSETQRNKGNFPGRFSGRQFSNSRSEMNVSTLELGDSALYLCASSTGGQYYEQYFGPGTRLTVT.

The gene calls are TRBV5-1 and TRBJ2-3; D may correspond to TRBD1 or TRBD2 (5 bases each). Germline-derived CDR1 and CDR2 are SGHRS and YFSETQ. The CDR3 is 15 amino acids. Trimming left V 0 bases short and J 4 bases short, with 12 bases between. This CDR3 is CASSLGQGAPDTQYF. The CDR3 DNA reads as TGCGCCAGCAGCTTGGGGCAGGGAGCCCCAGATACGCAGTATTTT.

The genes are TRBV10-3 and TRBJ2-6, with TRBD2 as a possible D gene (5 bases). The CDR3 loop spans 13 amino acids. The V and J ends lost 9 bases and 2 bases respectively, with 8 bases between them. Looked up from germline, CDR1 is ENHRY and CDR2 is SYGVKD. The CDR3, as DNA: TGTGCCATTTGGCGGGCTGGGGCCAACGTCCTGACTTTC. Translation gives CAIWRAGANVLTF.

V gene TRBV12-3 or TRBV12-4 combines with J gene TRBJ1-3; D call uncertain. The CDR3 has 13 residues. V was pared by 8 bases and J by 2 bases, with 10 bases between. CDR3 region: CASGSRAGNTIYF. In nucleotides, the CDR3 is TGTGCCAGCGGTTCGAGGGCTGGAAACACCATATATTTT.

The chain combines TRBV4-2 with TRBJ2-1; the D gene is possibly TRBD2 (5 bases). Germline V gives CDR1 LGHNA, CDR2 YNFKEQ. V lost 3 bases, J lost 5 bases, and 14 bases lay in between. This CDR3 is built from 15 residues. CDR3 sequence (DNA): TGTGCCAGCAGCCAGAATACGGTGCGGGACAATGAGCAGTTCTTC. Amino acids: CASSQNTVRDNEQFF.

The chain recombines TRBV6-5 with TRBJ1-1, with D maybe TRBD1 (5 bases). This CDR3 is built from 14 residues. The germline CDR1 and CDR2 sequences are MNHEY and SVGAGI. V gave up 6 bases and J gave up 2 bases, with 13 bases separating them. The CDR3 DNA sequence: TGTGCCAGCAGCTACCAGACAGTAAACACTGAAGCTTTCTTT. Residues: CASSYQTVNTEAFF.

The chain employs TRBV9 and TRBJ2-5, with 11 positions matching TRBD1. Trimming cost V 4 bases and J 5 bases; bases outside gene matches: 10. Germline CDR1 is SGDLS and CDR2 is YYNGEE. The CDR3 spans 16 residues. For the CDR3, the DNA is TGTGCCAGCAGCAGAGGGACAGGGGGTAGCGGGGAGACCCAGTACTTC. Amino acid sequence: CASSRGTGGSGETQYF. The whole variable domain, remainder taken from reference TRBV9 and TRBJ2-5, is DSGVTQTPKHLITATGQRVTLRCSPRSGDLSVYWYQQSLDQGLQFLIQYYNGEERAKGNILERFSAQQFPDLHSELNLSSLELGDSALYFCASSRGTGGSGETQYFGPGTRLLVL.

Written as DNA, the CDR3 is TGTGCCCTAGTGGGTGGGACGGGGTTAGGGACGCAGTATTTT. This translates into CALVGGTGLGTQYF. This sequence joins TRBV30 and TRBJ2-3; D could derive from TRBD1 or TRBD2 (5 bases each). The CDR3 runs to 14 residues. Germline V gives CDR1 GTSNPN, CDR2 SVGIG (reference sequence). Trimming removed 8 bases at V and 9 bases at J, with 24 bases between.

This clone was detected once. The genes are TRBV11-2 and TRBJ2-7, with D perhaps TRBD1 or TRBD2 (7 bases each). Trimming cost V 5 bases and J 4 bases, with 21 bases left between them. The CDR3 totals 16 residues. Germline V gene lookup returns CDR1 SGHAT and CDR2 FQNNGV. The CDR3: CASSPGGGKARYEQYF. CDR3 in DNA: TGTGCCAGCAGCCCAGGGGGAGGGAAGGCTCGATACGAGCAGTACTTC.

This rearrangement joins TRBV5-8 to TRBJ2-3, with D perhaps TRBD1 (6 bases). Germline V gives CDR1 SGHTS, CDR2 YDEGEE. Trimming stripped 4 bases from V and 7 bases from J, with 13 bases between. The CDR3 loop spans 13 amino acids. Here the CDR3 DNA reads TGTGCCAGCAGCGCTAGGACAGCTAATACGCAGTATTTT. Its translation: CASSARTANTQYF.

The V gene is TRBV27, the J gene TRBJ2-1, with D possibly being TRBD2 (5 bases). V lost 3 bases, J lost 4 bases, and 10 bases lay in between. Looked up from germline, CDR1 is MNHEY and CDR2 is SMNVEV (reference sequence). This CDR3 has 14 residues. CDR3 residues: CASSFHRGYNEQFF. CDR3 nucleotide sequence: TGTGCCAGCAGTTTCCACCGGGGTTACAATGAGCAGTTCTTC.

The chain recombines TRBV7-2 with TRBJ2-3; tentatively, D is TRBD2 (7 bases). In germline, CDR1 is SGHTA, CDR2 FQGNSA. V lost 1 base and J lost 5, with 13 bases in between. The CDR3 sequence is 15 residues long. The CDR3 sequence: CASSLGGGPVDTQYF. In DNA form, the CDR3 reads TGTGCCAGCAGCTTAGGGGGGGGGCCTGTAGATACGCAGTATTTT.

V usage is TRBV7-2 and J usage is TRBJ1-6; 9 bases are shared with TRBD1. Germline V gives CDR1 SGHTA, CDR2 FQGNSA. The CDR3 contains 16 residues. V gave up 2 bases and J gave up 5 bases; unmatched junction bases: 4. CDR3 sequence (DNA): TGTGCCAGCAGCTTAAGAGGACAGGGGCATAATTCACCCCTCCACTTT. It specifies CASSLRGQGHNSPLHF.

The chain uses TRBV5-1 and TRBJ2-2; TRBD2 matches at 14 bases. CDR3 length: 20 residues. In germline, CDR1 is SGHRS, CDR2 YFSETQ. J was trimmed by 6 bases and V by 4 bases; bases with no gene match: 17. Here the CDR3 reads CASSTRLGLAGGHLPGELFF. The CDR3 region has the DNA TGCGCCAGCAGCACACGACTAGGACTAGCGGGGGGCCACCTGCCCGGGGAGCTGTTTTTT.